This T cell receptor (beta chain) was sequenced in a study of human T cells and chemical hapten exposure. Across the whole study: A patient group, mainly female, showed alopecia areata, totalis or universalis.

TCRdb independently ran MiXCR on the RACE reads; one entry per CDR3 protein. Of about 120,000 distinct CDR3 sequences listed, roughly 14% are singletons. The time point here: pre-sensitization, week 0. As for treatment: therapeutic diphenylcyclopropenone sensitization with weekly scalp DPC. The CDR3 runs to 13 residues. Germline CDR1 is SGDLS and CDR2 is YYNGEE. V lost 2 bases and J lost 1, with 6 bases in between. This clonotype was observed at least ten times. This specimen consisted of whole blood, obtained in connection with sensitization to the hapten diphenylcyclopropenone (DPC). This receptor was identified in a woman between 18 and 29 years old with alopecia areata. Some clones in this sample may be carry-over from other donors' samples. This chain links TRBV9 with TRBJ1-1; no firm D call. CDR3 nucleotides: TGTGCCAGCAGCGTGCGCGGGAACACTGAAGCTTTCTTT. Translating gives CASSVRGNTEAFF.